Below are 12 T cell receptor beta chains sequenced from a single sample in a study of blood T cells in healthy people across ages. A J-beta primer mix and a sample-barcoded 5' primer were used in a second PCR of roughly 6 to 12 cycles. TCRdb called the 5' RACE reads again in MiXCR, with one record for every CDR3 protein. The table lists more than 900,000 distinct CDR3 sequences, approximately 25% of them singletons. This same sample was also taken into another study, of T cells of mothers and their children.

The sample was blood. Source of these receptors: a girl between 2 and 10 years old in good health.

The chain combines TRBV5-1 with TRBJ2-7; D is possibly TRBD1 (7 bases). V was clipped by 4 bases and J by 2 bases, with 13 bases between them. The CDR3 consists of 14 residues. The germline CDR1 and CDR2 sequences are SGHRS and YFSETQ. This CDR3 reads CASSQGGMAYEQYF. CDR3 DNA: TGCGCCAGCAGCCAGGGGGGAATGGCCTACGAGCAGTACTTC.

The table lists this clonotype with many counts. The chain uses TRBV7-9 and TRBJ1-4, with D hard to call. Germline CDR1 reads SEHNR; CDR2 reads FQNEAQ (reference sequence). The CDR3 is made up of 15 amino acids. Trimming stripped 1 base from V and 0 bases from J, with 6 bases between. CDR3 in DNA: TGTGCCAGCAGCTTAGTGGGTGCAACTAATGAAAAACTGTTTTTT. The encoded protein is CASSLVGATNEKLFF.

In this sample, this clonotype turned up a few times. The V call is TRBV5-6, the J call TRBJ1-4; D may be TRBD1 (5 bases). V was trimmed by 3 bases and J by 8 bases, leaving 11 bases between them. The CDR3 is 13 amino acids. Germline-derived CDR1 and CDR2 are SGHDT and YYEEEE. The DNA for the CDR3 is TGTGCCAGCAGCTCCGGACATTCGGAAAAACTGTTTTTT. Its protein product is CASSSGHSEKLFF.

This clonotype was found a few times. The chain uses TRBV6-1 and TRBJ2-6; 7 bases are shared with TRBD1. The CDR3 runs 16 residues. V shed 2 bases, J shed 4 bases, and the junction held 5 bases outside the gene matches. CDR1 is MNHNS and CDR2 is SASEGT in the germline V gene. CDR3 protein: CASSELGGSGANVLTF. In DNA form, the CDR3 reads TGTGCCAGCAGTGAATTAGGGGGCTCCGGGGCCAACGTCCTGACTTTC.

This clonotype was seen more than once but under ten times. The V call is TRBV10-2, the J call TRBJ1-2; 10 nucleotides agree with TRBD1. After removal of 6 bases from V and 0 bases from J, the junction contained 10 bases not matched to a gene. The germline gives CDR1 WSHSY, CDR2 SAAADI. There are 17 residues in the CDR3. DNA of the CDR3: TGCGCCAGCAGGGCCGGGACAGGGGTTGGAGCTAACTATGGCTACACCTTC. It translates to CASRAGTGVGANYGYTF.

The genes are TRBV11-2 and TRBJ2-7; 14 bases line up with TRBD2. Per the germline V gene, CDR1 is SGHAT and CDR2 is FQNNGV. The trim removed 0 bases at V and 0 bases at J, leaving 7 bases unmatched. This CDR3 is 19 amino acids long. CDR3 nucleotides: TGTGCCAGCAGCTTAGACCCGGGACTAGCGGGAGAGGGCTCCTACGAGCAGTACTTC. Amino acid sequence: CASSLDPGLAGEGSYEQYF.

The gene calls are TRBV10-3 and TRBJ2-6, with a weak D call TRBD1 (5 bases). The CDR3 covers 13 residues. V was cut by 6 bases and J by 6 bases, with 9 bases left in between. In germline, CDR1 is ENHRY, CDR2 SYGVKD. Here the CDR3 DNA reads TGTGCCATCAGAGGGGCTGAGGCCAACGTCCTGACTTTC. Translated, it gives CAIRGAEANVLTF.

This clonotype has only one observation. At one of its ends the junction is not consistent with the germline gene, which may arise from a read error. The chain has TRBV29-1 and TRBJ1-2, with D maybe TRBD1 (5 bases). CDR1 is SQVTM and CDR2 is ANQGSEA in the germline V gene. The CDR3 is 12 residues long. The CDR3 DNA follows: TGCAACGTTGAACGGCAGGGTGGGGGCTACACCTTC. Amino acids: CNVERQGGGYTF.

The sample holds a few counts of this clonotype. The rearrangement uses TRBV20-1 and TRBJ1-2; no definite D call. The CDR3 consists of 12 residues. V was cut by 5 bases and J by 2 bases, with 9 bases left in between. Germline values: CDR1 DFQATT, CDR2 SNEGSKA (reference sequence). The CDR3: CSASDLNYGYTF. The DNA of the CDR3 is TGCAGTGCTTCGGACCTAAACTATGGCTACACCTTC.

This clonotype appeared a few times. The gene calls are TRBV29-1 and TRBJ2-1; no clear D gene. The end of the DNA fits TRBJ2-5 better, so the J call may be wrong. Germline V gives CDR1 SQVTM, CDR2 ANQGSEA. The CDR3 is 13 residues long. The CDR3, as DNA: TGCAGCGTCGTCAGTGCCATAGGAGAGACCCAGTACTTC. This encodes CSVVSAIGETQYF.

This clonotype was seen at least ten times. The CDR3 loop reads CASSPPGLETQYF. DNA of the CDR3: TGCGCCAGCAGCCCTCCAGGGCTGGAGACCCAGTACTTC. The chain uses TRBV5-1 and TRBJ2-5, with TRBD1 as a possible D gene (5 bases). CDR3 length: 13 amino acids. V lost 4 bases and J lost 5, with 12 bases in between. Germline V gives CDR1 SGHRS, CDR2 YFSETQ.

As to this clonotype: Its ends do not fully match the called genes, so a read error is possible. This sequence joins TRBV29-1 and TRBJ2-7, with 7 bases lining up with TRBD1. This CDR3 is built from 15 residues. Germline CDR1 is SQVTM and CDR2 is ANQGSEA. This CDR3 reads CSVVGAGGTLVEQYF. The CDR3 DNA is TGCAGCGTTGTGGGGGCAGGGGGAACTCTGGTCGAGCAATACTTC.